The rows below give T cell receptor beta chains drawn from one sample of a study of blood T cell repertoires in COVID-19. Only in-frame clones appear in the TCRdb table, and some are missing; sequencing was by immunoSEQ multiplex PCR. The profile shows roughly 410,000 clones, around nine tenths of them singletons. Sequenced sample: peripheral blood. Every receptor here comes from a woman in her thirties or forties with COVID-19, enrolled during active disease. The CDR3 runs from the conserved cysteine through the conserved F or W. A D gene is named only where the DNA matches it firmly. The size of a clone is reported for some rows only, either as once, few or many, or as a class for expanded clones.

TRBJ2-1 | once | TRBV28 | . | CASSGSKPYNEQFF | TGTGCCAGCAGCGGGTCCAAGCCCTACAATGAGCAGTTCTTC
TRBJ2-7 | . | TRBV5-5 | TRBD2 | CASSSEGLAGVGPSYEQYF | TGTGCCAGCAGTTCTGAGGGACTAGCGGGAGTAGGGCCCTCCTACGAGCAGTACTTC
TRBJ2-7 | . | TRBV10-3 | TRBD1 | CAIREGQGREQYF | TGTGCCATCAGAGAGGGACAGGGACGCGAGCAGTACTTC
TRBJ2-7 | . | TRBV27 | TRBD1 | CASSSGTAPSYEQYF | TGTGCCAGCAGTTCCGGGACAGCCCCCTCCTACGAGCAGTACTTC
TRBJ1-4 | few | TRBV18 | . | CASSPLGGKDEKLFF | TGTGCCAGCTCTCCCCTTGGGGGCAAAGATGAAAAACTGTTTTTT
TRBJ2-1 | once | TRBV9 | TRBD2 | CASSPDSGAEQFF | TGTGCCAGCAGCCCAGATAGCGGGGCCGAGCAGTTCTTC
TRBJ1-1 | few | TRBV28 | . | CASSLPGGAGNTEAFF | TGTGCCAGCAGTTTACCCGGGGGGGCAGGGAACACTGAAGCTTTCTTT
TRBJ1-6 | . | TRBV19 | TRBD1 | CASSLTGDNSPLHF | TGTGCCAGTAGCCTGACAGGGGACAATTCACCCCTCCACTTT
TRBJ1-6 | . | TRBV6-1 | . | CASSEETGSPLHF | TGTGCCAGCAGTGAAGAAACAGGTTCACCCCTCCACTTT
TRBJ2-1 | . | TRBV5-4 | . | CASSLGGAGYNEQFF | TGTGCCAGCAGCTTGGGGGGAGCGGGCTACAATGAGCAGTTCTTC
TRBJ2-2 | few | TRBV27 | . | CASRPAGPGELFF | TGTGCCAGCAGACCCGCGGGACCGGGAGAGCTGTTTTTT
TRBJ2-5 | . | TRBV5-1 | . | CASSLVLRETQYF | TGCGCCAGCAGCTTGGTCCTCCGGGAAACCCAGTACTTC
TRBJ2-7 | . | TRBV7-2 | TRBD1 | CASSLGTEADEQYF | TGTGCCAGCTCCCTAGGGACAGAGGCAGACGAGCAGTACTTC
TRBJ1-2 | . | TRBV27 | . | CASSLTGNYGYTF | TGTGCCAGCAGTTTAACAGGGAACTATGGCTACACCTTC
TRBJ1-2 | . | TRBV6-5 | . | CASSLPGGGYTF | TGTGCCAGCAGTCTGCCGGGAGGAGGCTACACCTTC
TRBJ2-2 | . | TRBV3-1/TRBV3-2 | . | CASSQDGRELFF | TGTGCCAGCAGCCAAGATGGGCGGGAGCTGTTTTTT
TRBJ1-5 | . | TRBV6-2/TRBV6-3 | TRBD1 | CASSDLQGLGSNQPQHF | TGTGCCAGCAGTGACCTACAGGGGTTGGGTAGCAATCAGCCCCAGCATTTT
TRBJ2-2 | . | TRBV4-3 | TRBD2 | CASSQDRGVHGGAEGGELFF | TGCGCCAGCAGCCAAGATAGAGGGGTGCACGGGGGGGCCGAAGGCGGGGAGCTGTTTTTT
TRBJ1-2 | few | TRBV7-8 | TRBD1 | CASSPSTGLGYTF | TGTGCCAGCAGCCCGTCGACAGGGTTGGGCTACACCTTC
TRBJ2-5 | . | TRBV6-2/TRBV6-3 | . | CASSYATVQETQYF | TGTGCCAGCAGTTACGCTACAGTCCAAGAGACCCAGTACTTC
TRBJ2-7 | . | TRBV5-1 | . | CASSLGTHEQYF | TGCGCCAGCAGCTTAGGGACACACGAGCAGTACTTC
TRBJ1-1 | . | TRBV9 | . | CASSVVSLGGLSEAFF | TGTGCCAGCAGCGTAGTTAGTCTAGGGGGATTGTCTGAAGCTTTCTTT
TRBJ2-2 | . | TRBV7-2 | TRBD1 | CASSSDRGRTGELFF | TGTGCCAGCAGCTCGGACAGGGGAAGGACCGGGGAGCTGTTTTTT
TRBJ1-4 | . | TRBV28 | . | CASSPRDIIKRTNEKLFF | TGTGCCAGCAGCCCCCGGGACATAATAAAAAGGACTAATGAAAAACTGTTTTTT
TRBJ2-5 | . | TRBV3-1/TRBV3-2 | . | CASSLWRDKETQYF | TGTGCCAGCAGCCTCTGGCGGGATAAAGAGACCCAGTACTTC
TRBJ2-2 | once | TRBV30 | . | CAWSVQQNTGELFF | TGTGCCTGGAGTGTACAACAGAACACCGGGGAGCTGTTTTTT
TRBJ2-7 | . | TRBV14 | . | CASSHGVWDTYEQYF | TGTGCCAGCAGCCACGGGGTGTGGGACACGTACGAGCAGTACTTC
TRBJ2-2 | . | TRBV7-3 | . | CASSFRPQGSTGELFF | TGTGCCAGCAGCTTCCGACCGCAGGGTAGCACCGGGGAGCTGTTTTTT
TRBJ1-6 | once | TRBV27 | TRBD1 | CASPFRQGNAPLHF | TGTGCCAGCCCATTCAGACAGGGGAACGCACCCCTCCACTTT
TRBJ2-3 | . | TRBV6-6 | TRBD1 | CASRPDPGQGADTQYF | TGTGCCAGCAGGCCCGACCCGGGACAGGGAGCAGATACGCAGTATTTT
TRBJ2-7 | . | TRBV5-4 | . | CASSLKGWRGSYEQYF | TGTGCCAGCAGCTTGAAAGGGTGGCGGGGCTCCTACGAGCAGTACTTC
TRBJ1-5 | . | TRBV24-1 | . | CATSSTEGSNQPQHF | TGTGCCACCAGCTCTACAGAGGGTAGCAATCAGCCCCAGCATTTT
TRBJ1-6 | . | TRBV3-1/TRBV3-2 | TRBD1 | CASSQEGQYGRSPLHF | TGTGCCAGCAGCCAAGAGGGACAGTATGGTCGTTCACCCCTCCACTTT
TRBJ2-6 | . | TRBV28 | . | CASLGGQTPSGANVLTF | TGTGCCAGTCTAGGCGGACAGACTCCTTCTGGGGCCAACGTCCTGACTTTC
TRBJ2-5 | . | TRBV15 | TRBD1 | CATSRDLPRDRGRETQYF | TGTGCCACCAGCAGAGACCTCCCCCGGGACAGGGGGCGGGAGACCCAGTACTTC
TRBJ1-2 | . | TRBV7-9 | . | CASSLGEAGYTF | TGTGCCAGCAGCTTAGGAGAGGCTGGCTACACCTTC
TRBJ2-7 | . | TRBV7-9 | TRBD1 | CASSLGDRPNEQYF | TGTGCCAGCAGCTTAGGGGACAGGCCCAACGAGCAGTACTTC
TRBJ2-2 | . | TRBV5-4 | TRBD1 | CASSPRRTGAGGELFF | TGTGCCAGCAGCCCCCGGCGGACAGGGGCCGGCGGGGAGCTGTTTTTT
TRBJ1-1 | . | TRBV10-3 | TRBD1 | CAISVQGMNTEAFF | TGTGCCATCAGTGTACAGGGGATGAACACTGAAGCTTTCTTT
TRBJ1-2 | . | TRBV4-3 | . | CASSQVTAKYGYTF | TGCGCCAGCAGCCAAGTAACAGCCAAATATGGCTACACCTTC
TRBJ2-7 | few | TRBV2 | TRBD1 | CASSRDRGGEQYF | TGTGCCAGCAGTCGGGACAGGGGCGGAGAGCAGTACTTC
TRBJ2-2 | . | TRBV27 | TRBD1 | CASSRLNRGQSGELFF | TGTGCCAGCAGTCGGCTAAATAGGGGGCAAAGCGGGGAGCTGTTTTTT
TRBJ1-2 | . | TRBV9 | . | CASSRSQGQGGYTF | TGTGCCAGCAGTCGTAGTCAGGGCCAAGGAGGCTACACCTTC
TRBJ2-2 | . | TRBV6-1 | . | CASSERLAGELFF | TGTGCCAGCAGTGAGAGGCTAGCCGGGGAGCTGTTTTTT